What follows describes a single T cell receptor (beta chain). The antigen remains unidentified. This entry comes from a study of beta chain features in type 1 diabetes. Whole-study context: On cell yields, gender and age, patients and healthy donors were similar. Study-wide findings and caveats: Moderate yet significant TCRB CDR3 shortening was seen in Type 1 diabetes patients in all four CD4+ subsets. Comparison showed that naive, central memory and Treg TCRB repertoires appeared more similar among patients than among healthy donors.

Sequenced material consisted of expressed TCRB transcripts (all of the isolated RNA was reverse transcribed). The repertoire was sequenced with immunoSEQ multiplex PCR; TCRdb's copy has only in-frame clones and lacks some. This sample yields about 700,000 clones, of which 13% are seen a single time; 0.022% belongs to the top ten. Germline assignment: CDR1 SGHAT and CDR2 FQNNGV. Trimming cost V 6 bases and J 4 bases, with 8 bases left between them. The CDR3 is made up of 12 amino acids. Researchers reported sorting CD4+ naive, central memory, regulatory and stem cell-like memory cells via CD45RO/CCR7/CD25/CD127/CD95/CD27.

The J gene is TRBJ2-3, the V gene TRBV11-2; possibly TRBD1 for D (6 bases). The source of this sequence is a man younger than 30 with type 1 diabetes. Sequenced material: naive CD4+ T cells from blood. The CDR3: CASRGGPDTQYF. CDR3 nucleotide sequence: TGTGCCAGCAGAGGGGGACCAGATACGCAGTATTTT.